This TCR beta chain was observed in a study of beta chain features in type 1 diabetes. The collection from each donor was one heparinised blood draw averaging around 120 mL. Purity exceeding 98% was reached by all sorted populations. Since all of the isolated RNA was reverse transcribed, expressed TCRB transcripts were what got sequenced. TCRdb's table, derived via immunoSEQ multiplex PCR, lists solely in-frame clones and lacks some. The sample has over 600,000 clones; approximately 13% are singletons. Overall study findings and caveats: Patients with Type 1 diabetes showed moderately but significantly shorter TCRB CDR3s in all four CD4+ subsets. The analysis here could not establish whether HLA type shapes TCRB rearrangement.

Of note for this clone: The antigen remains unidentified.

This sequence was found in a man in his thirties or forties with type 1 diabetes. Sequences were obtained from naive CD4+ T cells from blood.

CDR3 sequence reads: CASSVSGTPLVDTQYF. For the CDR3, the DNA is TGTGCCAGCAGCGTATCCGGGACTCCCCTAGTGGATACGCAGTATTTT. The chain recombines TRBV9 with TRBJ2-3, with TRBD2 as a possible D gene (6 bases). CDR1 and CDR2 (germline): SGDLS, YYNGEE. The CDR3 is 16 amino acids. The V gene lost 1 base and the J gene lost 6 bases, with 18 bases spanning the gap.